The clone carrying this TCR beta chain has a handful of counts. Its antigen is not known. The data originate from a study of identical twins. Study-level findings and limits: With beta out-of-frame sequences, excess sharing by twins was weaker. Cord blood's abundant beta clonotypes had fewer insertions, unlike memory repertoires.

TCRdb reanalysed the 5' RACE reads using MiXCR and keeps one entry per CDR3 protein. The sample contains roughly 250,000 distinct CDR3 sequences, approximately 7.8% of which appear only once. These data were likewise used in another study, on yellow fever vaccine responses in identical twins.

The sequenced sample consisted of CD8+ T cells sorted from blood. The TCR comes from a young woman in good health.

The CDR3 here is CASSSSGLAGARGADTQYF. CDR3 DNA: TGTGCCAGCAGCTCCTCAGGACTAGCGGGAGCGAGAGGAGCAGATACGCAGTATTTT. The chain combines TRBV7-6 with TRBJ2-3, with TRBD2 matching 13 bases. The CDR3 has 19 residues. From germline, CDR1 is SGHVS and CDR2 FNYEAQ. Trimming cost V 4 bases and J 4 bases; bases outside gene matches: 14.